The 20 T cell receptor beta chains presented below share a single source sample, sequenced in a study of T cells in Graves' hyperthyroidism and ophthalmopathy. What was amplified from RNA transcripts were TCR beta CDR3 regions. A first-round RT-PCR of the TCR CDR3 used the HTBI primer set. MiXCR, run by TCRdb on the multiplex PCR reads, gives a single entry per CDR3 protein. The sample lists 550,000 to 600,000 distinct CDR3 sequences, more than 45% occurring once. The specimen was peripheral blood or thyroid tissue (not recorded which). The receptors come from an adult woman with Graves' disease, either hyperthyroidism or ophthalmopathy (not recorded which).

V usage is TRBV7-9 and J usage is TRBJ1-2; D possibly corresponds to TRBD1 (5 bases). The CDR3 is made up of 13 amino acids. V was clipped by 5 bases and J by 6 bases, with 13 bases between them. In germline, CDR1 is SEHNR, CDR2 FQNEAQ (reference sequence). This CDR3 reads CASSAAGIDGYTF. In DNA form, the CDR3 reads TGTGCCAGCAGCGCCGCAGGGATCGATGGCTACACCTTC.

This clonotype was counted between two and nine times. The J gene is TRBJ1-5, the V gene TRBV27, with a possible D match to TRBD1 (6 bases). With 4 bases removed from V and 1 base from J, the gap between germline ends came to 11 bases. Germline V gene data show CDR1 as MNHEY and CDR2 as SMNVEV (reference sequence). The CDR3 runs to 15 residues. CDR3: CASSWGGRSNQPQHF. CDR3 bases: TGTGCCAGCAGTTGGGGGGGGCGAAGCAATCAGCCCCAGCATTTT.

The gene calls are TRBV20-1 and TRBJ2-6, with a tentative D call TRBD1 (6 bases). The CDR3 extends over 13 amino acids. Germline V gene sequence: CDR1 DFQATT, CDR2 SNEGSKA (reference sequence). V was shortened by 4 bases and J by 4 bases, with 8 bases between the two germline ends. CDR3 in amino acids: CSATGTGANVLTF. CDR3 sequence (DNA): TGCAGTGCTACCGGGACAGGGGCCAACGTCCTGACTTTC.

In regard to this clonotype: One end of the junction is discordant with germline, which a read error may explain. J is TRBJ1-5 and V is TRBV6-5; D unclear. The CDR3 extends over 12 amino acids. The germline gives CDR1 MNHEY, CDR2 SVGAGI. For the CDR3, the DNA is TGTGCCGGCAGTTTTCCTAATCAGCCCCAGCATTTT. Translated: CAGSFPNQPQHF.

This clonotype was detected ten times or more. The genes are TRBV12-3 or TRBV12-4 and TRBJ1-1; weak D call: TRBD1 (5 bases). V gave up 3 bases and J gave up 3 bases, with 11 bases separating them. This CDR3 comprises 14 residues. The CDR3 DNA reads TGTGCCAGCAGTTTCCAGGGCGTGGACACTGAAGCTTTCTTT. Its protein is CASSFQGVDTEAFF.

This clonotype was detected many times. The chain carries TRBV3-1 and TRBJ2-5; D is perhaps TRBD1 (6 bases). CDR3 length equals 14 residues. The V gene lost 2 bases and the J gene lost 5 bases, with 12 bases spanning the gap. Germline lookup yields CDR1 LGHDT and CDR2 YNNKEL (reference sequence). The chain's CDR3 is CASSQQGPEETQYF. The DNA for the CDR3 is TGTGCCAGCAGCCAACAGGGGCCCGAGGAGACCCAGTACTTC.

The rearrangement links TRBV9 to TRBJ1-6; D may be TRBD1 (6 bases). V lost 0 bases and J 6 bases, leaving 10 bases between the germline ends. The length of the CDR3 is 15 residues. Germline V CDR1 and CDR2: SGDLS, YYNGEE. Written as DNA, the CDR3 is TGTGCCAGCAGCGTAGGTGGCAGGGGTAATTCACCCCTCCACTTT. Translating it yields CASSVGGRGNSPLHF.

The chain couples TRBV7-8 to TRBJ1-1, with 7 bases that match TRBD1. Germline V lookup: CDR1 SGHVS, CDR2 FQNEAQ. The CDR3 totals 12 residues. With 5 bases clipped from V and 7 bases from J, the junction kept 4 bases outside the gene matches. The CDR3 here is CASSPDRVEAFF. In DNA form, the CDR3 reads TGTGCCAGCAGCCCCGACAGGGTTGAAGCTTTCTTT.

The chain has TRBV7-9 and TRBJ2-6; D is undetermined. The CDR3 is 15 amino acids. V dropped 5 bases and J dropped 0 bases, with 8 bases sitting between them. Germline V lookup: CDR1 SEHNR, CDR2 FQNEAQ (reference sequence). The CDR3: CASSPPYSGANVLTF. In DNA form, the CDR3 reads TGTGCCAGCAGCCCCCCCTACTCTGGGGCCAACGTCCTGACTTTC.

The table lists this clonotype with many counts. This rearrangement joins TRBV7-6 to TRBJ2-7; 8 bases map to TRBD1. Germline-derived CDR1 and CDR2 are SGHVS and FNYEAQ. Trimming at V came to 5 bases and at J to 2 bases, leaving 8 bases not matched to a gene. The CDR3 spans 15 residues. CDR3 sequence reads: CASSLDRGGPYEQYF. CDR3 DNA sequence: TGTGCCAGCAGCCTCGACAGGGGTGGCCCCTACGAGCAGTACTTC.

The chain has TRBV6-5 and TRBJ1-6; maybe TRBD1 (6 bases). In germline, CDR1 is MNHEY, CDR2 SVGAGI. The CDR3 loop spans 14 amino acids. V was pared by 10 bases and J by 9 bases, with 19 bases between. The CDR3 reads CATKAGDKSSPLHF. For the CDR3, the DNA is TGTGCCACAAAAGCAGGGGATAAGAGTTCACCCCTCCACTTT.

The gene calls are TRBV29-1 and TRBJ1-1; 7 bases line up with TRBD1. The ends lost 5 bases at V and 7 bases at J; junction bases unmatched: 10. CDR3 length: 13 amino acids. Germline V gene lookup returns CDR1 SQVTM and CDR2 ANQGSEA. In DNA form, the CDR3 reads TGCAGCGTTCCCGGAGGGGGGACAGATGAAGCTTTCTTT. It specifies CSVPGGGTDEAFF.

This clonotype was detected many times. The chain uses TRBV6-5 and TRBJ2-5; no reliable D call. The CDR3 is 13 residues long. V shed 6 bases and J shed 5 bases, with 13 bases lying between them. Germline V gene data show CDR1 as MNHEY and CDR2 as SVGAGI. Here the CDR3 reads CASRAPSRETQYF. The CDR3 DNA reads TGTGCCAGCAGAGCGCCCTCGAGGGAGACCCAGTACTTC.

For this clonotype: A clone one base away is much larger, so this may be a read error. The CDR3 DNA reads as TGTGCCAGCGGCCTTGGGGATAGGAGTTCACCCCTCCACTTT. It yields the protein CASGLGDRSSPLHF. The rearrangement uses TRBV6-6 and TRBJ1-6; D remains ambiguous. CDR1 MNHNY and CDR2 SVGAGI come from the germline V gene (reference sequence). There are 14 residues in the CDR3. V lost 8 bases, J lost 9 bases, and 17 bases lay in between.

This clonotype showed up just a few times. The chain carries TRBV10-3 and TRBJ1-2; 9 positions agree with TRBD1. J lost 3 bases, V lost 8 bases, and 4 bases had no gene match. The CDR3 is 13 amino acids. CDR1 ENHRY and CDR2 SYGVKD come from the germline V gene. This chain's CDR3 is CAIQTGGDYGYTF. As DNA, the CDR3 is TGTGCCATCCAGACAGGGGGAGACTATGGCTACACCTTC.

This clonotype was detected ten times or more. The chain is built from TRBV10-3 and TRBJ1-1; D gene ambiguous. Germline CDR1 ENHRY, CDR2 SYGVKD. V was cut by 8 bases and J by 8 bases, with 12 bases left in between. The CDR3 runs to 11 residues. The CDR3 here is CAIRTAVEAFF. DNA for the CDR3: TGTGCCATCCGTACGGCAGTCGAAGCTTTCTTT.

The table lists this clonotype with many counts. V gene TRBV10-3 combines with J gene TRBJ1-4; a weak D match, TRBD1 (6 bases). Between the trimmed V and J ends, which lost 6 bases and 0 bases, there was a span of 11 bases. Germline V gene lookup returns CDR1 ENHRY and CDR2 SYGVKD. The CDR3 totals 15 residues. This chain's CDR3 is CAIRRGGTTNEKLFF. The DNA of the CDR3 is TGTGCCATCAGAAGGGGGGGTACAACTAATGAAAAACTGTTTTTT.

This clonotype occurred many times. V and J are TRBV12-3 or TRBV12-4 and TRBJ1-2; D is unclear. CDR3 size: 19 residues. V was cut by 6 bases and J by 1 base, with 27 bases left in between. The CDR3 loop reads CASSQPKKLGEWVNYGYTF. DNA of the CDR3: TGTGCCAGCAGCCAACCTAAGAAACTCGGCGAGTGGGTTAACTATGGCTACACCTTC.

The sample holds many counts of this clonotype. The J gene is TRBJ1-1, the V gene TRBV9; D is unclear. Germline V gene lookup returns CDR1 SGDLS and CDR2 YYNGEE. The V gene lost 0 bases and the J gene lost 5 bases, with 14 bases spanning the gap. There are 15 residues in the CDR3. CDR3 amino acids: CASSVGSEANTEAFF. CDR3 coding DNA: TGTGCCAGCAGCGTAGGATCTGAAGCGAATACTGAAGCTTTCTTT.

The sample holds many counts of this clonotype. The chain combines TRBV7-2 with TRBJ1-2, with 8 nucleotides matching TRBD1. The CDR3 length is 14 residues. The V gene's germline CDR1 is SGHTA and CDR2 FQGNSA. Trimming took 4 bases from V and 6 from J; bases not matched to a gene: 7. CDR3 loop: CASSSPRGRDGYTF. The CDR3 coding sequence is TGTGCCAGCAGCTCCCCCAGGGGGCGGGATGGCTACACCTTC. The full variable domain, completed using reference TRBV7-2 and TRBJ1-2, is GAGVSQSPSNKVTEKGKDVELRCDPISGHTALYWYRQSLGQGLEFLIYFQGNSAPDKSGLPSDRFSAERTGGSVSTLTIQRTQQEDSAVYLCASSSPRGRDGYTFGSGTRLTVV.